Only a few counts were recorded for the clone carrying this TCR beta chain. Antigen: not known. The data originate from a study of CD8+CD57+ T cells in acquired aplastic anemia. Across the whole study: The mean DNA yield obtained from sorted CD4+ and CD8+ cells came to roughly 3 ug. General study results and limits: Patients and healthy controls showed no significant CD8+ Simpson's diversity difference.

Germline lookup yields CDR1 KGHDR and CDR2 SFDVKD. The junction had 1 base not matched to a gene; V was cut back by 0 bases and J by 1 base. The CDR3 totals 16 residues. TCR beta VDJ and CDR3 profiles were obtained from a genomic DNA template. TCRdb fed the reads into MiXCR, producing one record per CDR3 protein. The profile covers 150,000 to 200,000 distinct CDR3 sequences, with about 60% appearing a single time and 45% to 50% taken by the ten largest. The origin of this receptor is a human donor in good health. Sequenced material: sorted CD4+, CD8+, or CD8+CD57+ T cells (not recorded which) from PBMCs. The chain links TRBV24-1 to TRBJ2-5, with 10 bases that match TRBD1. As DNA, the CDR3 is TGTGCCACCAGTGATTTGCGGACAGGGGGCCAAGAGACCCAGTACTTC. Its translation: CATSDLRTGGQETQYF.